The present entry profiles one TCR beta chain with its context. As yet, its antigen is unknown. The protocol was immunoSEQ multiplex PCR, while the TCRdb copy is restricted to in-frame clones and leaves out a portion. The repertoire has 350,000 to 500,000 clones, 80% to 95% of them found once; the top ten carry more than 3.5%. The source of the sample is a study of Ad26.COV2.S vaccination and SARS-CoV-2 variants. Study-level information: Among those in the COV1001 Ad26.COV2.S trial arm was the donor. General observations from the study: In TCR breadth and depth analyses, total T cell responses may have been underestimated.

The CDR3 covers 14 residues. The treatment here: 19 received Ad26.COV2.S at low or high dose, single or two shots; roughly five received placebo; per-sample allocation not given. Sampling took place 63 days after the first vaccine or placebo injection. An Ad26 vector was used to express Wuhan-strain SARS-CoV-2 spike as the vaccine. The input for sequencing was peripheral blood, taken in a trial of Ad26.COV2.S vaccine versus placebo. This TCR was sampled from a person aged 18-60 years who received the Ad26.COV2.S COVID-19 vaccine or a placebo. J is TRBJ2-7 and V is TRBV21-1; the D call in the table, TRBD1, was not verified against the DNA. TRBV21-1 is a documented pseudogene. This CDR3 reads CASTTGQVAYEQYF. The CDR3 DNA is TGTGCCAGCACCACGGGACAGGTGGCCTACGAGCAGTACTTC.